These T cell receptor beta chains were read from a single sample in a study of T cells after yellow fever vaccination. TCRdb passed the 5' RACE reads through MiXCR, listing each CDR3 protein once. The sample yields approximately 510,000 distinct CDR3 sequences, around a fifth seen once. The sequences come from PBMCs, collected about 21 days after the first yellow fever vaccination. Every receptor here comes from a man aged 18 to 30 who received the YFV17D yellow fever vaccine. Both conserved end residues are part of each CDR3. Fields, in order: J gene, V gene, D gene, clone size, CDR3 protein, CDR3 DNA. D genes are given only for firm matches. Clone size appears in some rows only: once, few, many, or a class for an expanded clone.

J gene: TRBJ1-4; V gene: TRBV27; D gene: -; clone size: few; CDR3 protein: CASSPRQVPEEKLFF; CDR3 DNA: TGTGCCAGCAGTCCCAGACAGGTGCCTGAGGAAAAACTGTTTTTT
J gene: TRBJ2-3; V gene: TRBV5-1; D gene: TRBD2; clone size: few; CDR3 protein: CASSQTSGGSFRKGDTQYF; CDR3 DNA: TGCGCCAGCAGCCAAACTAGCGGGGGCAGCTTTAGAAAGGGAGATACGCAGTATTTT
J gene: TRBJ1-1; V gene: TRBV7-2; D gene: -; clone size: -; CDR3 protein: CASSTFMNTEAFF; CDR3 DNA: TGTGCCAGCAGCACCTTTATGAACACTGAAGCTTTCTTT
J gene: TRBJ2-7; V gene: TRBV2; D gene: TRBD1; clone size: few; CDR3 protein: CASSVVNGQGAREHYEQYF; CDR3 DNA: TGTGCCAGCAGTGTCGTAAACGGACAGGGGGCAAGAGAGCACTACGAGCAGTACTTC
J gene: TRBJ2-3; V gene: TRBV9; D gene: -; clone size: -; CDR3 protein: CASSPLNRGYTDTQYF; CDR3 DNA: TGTGCCAGCAGCCCCCTGAATAGGGGATACACAGATACGCAGTATTTT
J gene: TRBJ1-6; V gene: TRBV2; D gene: -; clone size: few; CDR3 protein: CASSVRQSRSYNSPLHF; CDR3 DNA: TGTGCCAGCAGTGTAAGGCAGAGCCGCTCCTATAATTCACCCCTCCACTTT
J gene: TRBJ2-6; V gene: TRBV11-2; D gene: TRBD1; clone size: few; CDR3 protein: CASSQGQLSGANVLTF; CDR3 DNA: TGTGCCAGCAGCCAGGGACAGCTCTCTGGGGCCAACGTCCTGACTTTC
J gene: TRBJ1-1; V gene: TRBV3-1; D gene: -; clone size: few; CDR3 protein: CASSHGFPTEAFF; CDR3 DNA: TGTGCCAGCAGCCATGGCTTTCCCACTGAAGCTTTCTTT
J gene: TRBJ2-2; V gene: TRBV20-1; D gene: -; clone size: -; CDR3 protein: CSARDPARFSEELFF; CDR3 DNA: TGCAGTGCTAGAGATCCTGCCAGATTCTCCGAGGAGCTGTTTTTT
J gene: TRBJ2-1; V gene: TRBV20-1; D gene: TRBD1; clone size: few; CDR3 protein: CSASPEDRGTNEQFF; CDR3 DNA: TGCAGTGCTAGCCCCGAGGACAGGGGGACCAATGAGCAGTTCTTC
J gene: TRBJ2-3; V gene: TRBV28; D gene: -; clone size: -; CDR3 protein: CASSVNLDHTQYF; CDR3 DNA: TGTGCCAGCAGTGTAAATCTAGATCATACGCAGTATTTT
J gene: TRBJ2-1; V gene: TRBV25-1; D gene: TRBD2; clone size: -; CDR3 protein: CASSQIGLATSNQQFF; CDR3 DNA: TGTGCCAGCAGTCAAATAGGACTAGCCACCAGCAATCAGCAGTTCTTC
J gene: TRBJ2-3; V gene: TRBV7-9; D gene: -; clone size: -; CDR3 protein: CASSSSTGLISDTQYF; CDR3 DNA: TGTGCCAGCAGCTCTAGCACGGGCCTCATTTCCGATACGCAGTATTTT
J gene: TRBJ2-3; V gene: TRBV4-2; D gene: TRBD2; clone size: few; CDR3 protein: CASMAGGITDTQYF; CDR3 DNA: TGTGCCAGCATGGCGGGGGGTATAACAGATACGCAGTATTTT
J gene: TRBJ1-1; V gene: TRBV5-1; D gene: TRBD1; clone size: few; CDR3 protein: CASSTTPGTANTEAFF; CDR3 DNA: TGCGCCAGCAGCACAACCCCCGGGACAGCTAACACTGAAGCTTTCTTT
J gene: TRBJ2-3; V gene: TRBV7-2; D gene: -; clone size: -; CDR3 protein: CASSLGELGTDTQYF; CDR3 DNA: TGTGCCAGCAGCTTAGGTGAGCTGGGCACAGATACGCAGTATTTT
J gene: TRBJ2-5; V gene: TRBV5-1; D gene: -; clone size: few; CDR3 protein: CASSPHLQETQYF; CDR3 DNA: TGCGCCAGCAGCCCCCACCTCCAAGAGACCCAGTACTTC
J gene: TRBJ2-7; V gene: TRBV7-2; D gene: -; clone size: -; CDR3 protein: CASSLVAGQIFYEQYF; CDR3 DNA: TGTGCCAGCAGCCTGGTGGCGGGTCAAATTTTCTACGAGCAGTACTTC
J gene: TRBJ1-1; V gene: TRBV5-1; D gene: -; clone size: few; CDR3 protein: CASSFIGGGTEAFF; CDR3 DNA: TGCGCCAGCAGCTTTATAGGAGGGGGCACTGAAGCTTTCTTT
J gene: TRBJ1-3; V gene: TRBV5-1; D gene: TRBD1; clone size: few; CDR3 protein: CASSTEGGPGNTIYF; CDR3 DNA: TGCGCCAGCAGCACGGAAGGGGGCCCTGGAAACACCATATATTTT
J gene: TRBJ2-1; V gene: TRBV6-2/TRBV6-3; D gene: -; clone size: -; CDR3 protein: CASSSGHLYNEQFF; CDR3 DNA: TGTGCCAGCAGTTCGGGACACCTTTACAATGAGCAGTTCTTC
J gene: TRBJ2-3; V gene: TRBV29-1; D gene: -; clone size: -; CDR3 protein: CSVDANTDTQYF; CDR3 DNA: TGCAGCGTTGACGCTAACACAGATACGCAGTATTTT
J gene: TRBJ2-5; V gene: TRBV12-3/TRBV12-4; D gene: -; clone size: -; CDR3 protein: CASSLNQIQETQYF; CDR3 DNA: TGTGCCAGCAGTTTAAATCAGATACAAGAGACCCAGTACTTC
J gene: TRBJ2-7; V gene: TRBV20-1; D gene: -; clone size: few; CDR3 protein: CSATDNYEQYF; CDR3 DNA: TGCAGTGCTACTGACAACTACGAGCAGTACTTC
J gene: TRBJ1-1; V gene: TRBV5-1; D gene: TRBD1; clone size: -; CDR3 protein: CASTAGTGGESTEAFF; CDR3 DNA: TGCGCCAGCACCGCCGGGACAGGGGGCGAGAGCACTGAAGCTTTCTTT
J gene: TRBJ1-1; V gene: TRBV10-3; D gene: -; clone size: few; CDR3 protein: CAISYTGSETEAFF; CDR3 DNA: TGTGCCATCAGCTACACAGGGTCCGAGACTGAAGCTTTCTTT
J gene: TRBJ2-5; V gene: TRBV12-3/TRBV12-4; D gene: -; clone size: few; CDR3 protein: CASSSQTYQETQYF; CDR3 DNA: TGTGCCAGCAGTTCTCAAACGTACCAAGAGACCCAGTACTTC
J gene: TRBJ2-2; V gene: TRBV19; D gene: TRBD1; clone size: -; CDR3 protein: CASSANLGGSNTGELFF; CDR3 DNA: TGTGCCAGTAGTGCTAATTTAGGGGGCTCGAACACCGGGGAGCTGTTTTTT
J gene: TRBJ1-6; V gene: TRBV5-1; D gene: -; clone size: few; CDR3 protein: CASSLEPRTNSPLHF; CDR3 DNA: TGCGCCAGCAGCTTGGAACCACGGACTAATTCACCCCTCCACTTT
J gene: TRBJ1-6; V gene: TRBV29-1; D gene: -; clone size: -; CDR3 protein: CSVQGEAGSPLHF; CDR3 DNA: TGCAGCGTTCAGGGTGAAGCAGGTTCACCCCTCCACTTT
J gene: TRBJ1-3; V gene: TRBV27; D gene: -; clone size: -; CDR3 protein: CASSFQAGLSGNTIYF; CDR3 DNA: TGTGCCAGCAGTTTCCAGGCAGGTCTCTCTGGAAACACCATATATTTT
J gene: TRBJ1-6; V gene: TRBV5-1; D gene: -; clone size: many; CDR3 protein: CASSLAALDSPLHF; CDR3 DNA: TGCGCCAGCAGCTTAGCAGCCCTGGATTCACCCCTCCACTTT
J gene: TRBJ1-5; V gene: TRBV30; D gene: -; clone size: once; CDR3 protein: CAWSVMGSQPQHF; CDR3 DNA: TGTGCCTGGAGTGTCATGGGGAGTCAGCCCCAGCATTTT
J gene: TRBJ2-3; V gene: TRBV5-1; D gene: TRBD2; clone size: many; CDR3 protein: CASTSGGRTDTQYF; CDR3 DNA: TGCGCCAGCACCAGCGGGGGCCGCACAGATACGCAGTATTTT
J gene: TRBJ2-3; V gene: TRBV6-1; D gene: TRBD1; clone size: -; CDR3 protein: CASKGTTGLTDTQYF; CDR3 DNA: TGTGCCAGCAAGGGAACGACAGGGCTCACAGATACGCAGTATTTT
J gene: TRBJ2-6; V gene: TRBV12-3/TRBV12-4; D gene: -; clone size: few; CDR3 protein: CASSRPPGANVLTF; CDR3 DNA: TGTGCCAGCTCTCGACCCCCTGGGGCCAACGTCCTGACTTTC
J gene: TRBJ1-2; V gene: TRBV29-1; D gene: -; clone size: once; CDR3 protein: CSVGRGGDGYTF; CDR3 DNA: TGCAGCGTTGGGAGGGGAGGCGATGGCTACACCTTC
J gene: TRBJ2-1; V gene: TRBV5-1; D gene: TRBD1; clone size: -; CDR3 protein: CASSLIPGTGTTEQFF; CDR3 DNA: TGCGCCAGCAGCTTAATTCCGGGGACAGGGACTACTGAGCAGTTCTTC
J gene: TRBJ2-1; V gene: TRBV5-1; D gene: -; clone size: -; CDR3 protein: CASSLDDGYNEQLF; CDR3 DNA: TGCGCCAGCAGCTTGGACGACGGATACAATGAGCAGCTCTTC
J gene: TRBJ2-5; V gene: TRBV20-1; D gene: -; clone size: -; CDR3 protein: CSARDGGYETQYF; CDR3 DNA: TGCAGTGCTAGAGATGGTGGGTACGAGACCCAGTACTTC
J gene: TRBJ1-5; V gene: TRBV10-3; D gene: -; clone size: -; CDR3 protein: CAISQPQHF; CDR3 DNA: TGTGCCATCAGTCAGCCCCAGCATTTT
J gene: TRBJ2-4; V gene: TRBV9; D gene: -; clone size: -; CDR3 protein: CASSVGASPPDIQYF; CDR3 DNA: TGTGCCAGCAGCGTAGGGGCTAGCCCGCCCGACATTCAGTACTTC
J gene: TRBJ2-5; V gene: TRBV6-5; D gene: -; clone size: -; CDR3 protein: CASSYSWDIQETQYF; CDR3 DNA: TGTGCCAGCAGTTACTCGTGGGACATACAAGAGACCCAGTACTTC
J gene: TRBJ2-3; V gene: TRBV4-1; D gene: TRBD2; clone size: few; CDR3 protein: CASSQPAGLAADTQYF; CDR3 DNA: TGCGCCAGCAGCCAACCAGCGGGACTAGCAGCCGATACGCAGTATTTT
J gene: TRBJ1-1; V gene: TRBV7-6; D gene: -; clone size: -; CDR3 protein: CASSSFGTEAFF; CDR3 DNA: TGTGCCAGCAGCTCCTTCGGCACTGAAGCTTTCTTT
J gene: TRBJ1-1; V gene: TRBV7-2; D gene: -; clone size: few; CDR3 protein: CASSLWGQNTEAFF; CDR3 DNA: TGTGCCAGCAGCTTATGGGGACAGAACACTGAAGCTTTCTTT
J gene: TRBJ1-5; V gene: TRBV20-1; D gene: TRBD1; clone size: few; CDR3 protein: CSATGGDRGQPQHF; CDR3 DNA: TGCAGTGCTACGGGGGGGGACAGGGGGCAGCCCCAGCATTTT
J gene: TRBJ2-2; V gene: TRBV12-3/TRBV12-4; D gene: TRBD1; clone size: few; CDR3 protein: CASSETGTGYRELFF; CDR3 DNA: TGTGCCAGCAGCGAAACCGGGACAGGGTATCGGGAGCTGTTTTTT
J gene: TRBJ2-5; V gene: TRBV5-1; D gene: TRBD1; clone size: -; CDR3 protein: CASSLGGQEGETQYF; CDR3 DNA: TGCGCCAGCAGCTTGGGCGGACAGGAAGGGGAGACCCAGTACTTC
J gene: TRBJ1-6; V gene: TRBV7-2; D gene: TRBD1; clone size: -; CDR3 protein: CASSVDRGGITLHF; CDR3 DNA: TGTGCCAGCAGCGTTGACAGGGGGGGGATCACCCTCCACTTT
J gene: TRBJ1-5; V gene: TRBV4-2; D gene: -; clone size: -; CDR3 protein: CASSQVGDNQPQHF; CDR3 DNA: TGTGCCAGCAGCCAAGTCGGGGATAATCAGCCCCAGCATTTT